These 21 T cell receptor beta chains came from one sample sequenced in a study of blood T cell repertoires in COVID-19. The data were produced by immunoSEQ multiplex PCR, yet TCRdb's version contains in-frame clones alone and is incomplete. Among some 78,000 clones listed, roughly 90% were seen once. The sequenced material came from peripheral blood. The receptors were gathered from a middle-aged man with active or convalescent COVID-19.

CDR3 protein: CASSTRAAHNEQFF. In nucleotides, the CDR3 is TGTGCCAGCAGCACTAGGGCAGCCCACAATGAGCAGTTCTTC. The V call is TRBV7-9, the J call TRBJ2-1; the D gene is possibly TRBD2 (5 bases). CDR3 size: 14 residues. Germline loops: CDR1 SEHNR, CDR2 FQNEAQ (reference sequence). The V end was cut by 5 bases, the J end by 5 bases, with 13 bases between.

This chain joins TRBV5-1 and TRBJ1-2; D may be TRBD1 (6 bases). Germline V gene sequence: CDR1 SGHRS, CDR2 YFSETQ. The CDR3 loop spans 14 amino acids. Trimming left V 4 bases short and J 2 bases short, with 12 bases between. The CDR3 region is CASSLVGANYGYTF. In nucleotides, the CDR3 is TGCGCCAGCAGCCTGGTGGGGGCGAACTATGGCTACACCTTC.

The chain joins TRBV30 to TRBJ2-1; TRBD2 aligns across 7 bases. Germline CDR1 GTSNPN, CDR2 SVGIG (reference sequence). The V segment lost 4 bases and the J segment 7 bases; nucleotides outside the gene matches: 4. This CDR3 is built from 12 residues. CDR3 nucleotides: TGTGCCTGGACCCGGGGGGATAATGAGCAGTTCTTC. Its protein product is CAWTRGDNEQFF.

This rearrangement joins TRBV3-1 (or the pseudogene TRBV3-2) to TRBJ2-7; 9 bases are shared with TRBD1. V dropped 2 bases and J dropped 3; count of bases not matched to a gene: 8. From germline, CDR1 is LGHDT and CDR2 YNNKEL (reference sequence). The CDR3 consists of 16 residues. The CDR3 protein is CASSQFVGTGSYEQYF. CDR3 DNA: TGTGCCAGCAGCCAATTCGTAGGGACAGGGAGCTACGAGCAGTACTTC.

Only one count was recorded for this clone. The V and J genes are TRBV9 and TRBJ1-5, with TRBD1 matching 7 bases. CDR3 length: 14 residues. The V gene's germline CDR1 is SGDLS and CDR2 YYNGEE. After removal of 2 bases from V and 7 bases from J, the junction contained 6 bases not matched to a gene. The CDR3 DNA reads TGTGCCAGCAGCGTGACAGGGAGCGGACAGCCCCAGCATTTT. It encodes CASSVTGSGQPQHF.

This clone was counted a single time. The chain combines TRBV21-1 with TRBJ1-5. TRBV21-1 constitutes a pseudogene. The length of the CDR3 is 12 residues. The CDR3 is CASSTYYQPQHF. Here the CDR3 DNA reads TGTGCCAGCAGCACCTATTATCAGCCCCAGCATTTT.

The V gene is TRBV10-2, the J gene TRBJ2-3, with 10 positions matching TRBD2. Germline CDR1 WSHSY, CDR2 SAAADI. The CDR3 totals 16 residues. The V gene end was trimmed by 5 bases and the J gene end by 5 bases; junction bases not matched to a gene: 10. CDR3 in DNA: TGCGCCAGCAGTAACCAAGCGGGGGGGAAAAAAGATACGCAGTATTTT. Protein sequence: CASSNQAGGKKDTQYF.

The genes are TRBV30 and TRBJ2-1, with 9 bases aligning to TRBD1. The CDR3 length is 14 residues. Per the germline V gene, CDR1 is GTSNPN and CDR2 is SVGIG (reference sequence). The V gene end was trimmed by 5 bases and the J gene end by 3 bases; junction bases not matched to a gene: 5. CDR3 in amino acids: CAWGPGQGYNEQFF. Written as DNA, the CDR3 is TGTGCCTGGGGACCGGGACAGGGCTACAATGAGCAGTTCTTC.

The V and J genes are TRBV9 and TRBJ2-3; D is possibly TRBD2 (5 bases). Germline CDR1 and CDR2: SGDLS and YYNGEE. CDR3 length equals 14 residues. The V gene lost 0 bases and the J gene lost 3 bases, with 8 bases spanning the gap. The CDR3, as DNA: TGTGCCAGCAGCGTAGCGGGAAGGACAGATACGCAGTATTTT. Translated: CASSVAGRTDTQYF.

The CDR3 protein is CAWERGQVNEQFF. In DNA, the CDR3 is TGTGCCTGGGAGCGGGGGCAAGTCAATGAGCAGTTCTTC. The chain employs TRBV30 and TRBJ2-1; 8 bases map to TRBD2. CDR3 size: 13 residues. Germline CDR1 reads GTSNPN; CDR2 reads SVGIG (reference sequence). J was trimmed by 6 bases and V by 5 bases; bases with no gene match: 6.

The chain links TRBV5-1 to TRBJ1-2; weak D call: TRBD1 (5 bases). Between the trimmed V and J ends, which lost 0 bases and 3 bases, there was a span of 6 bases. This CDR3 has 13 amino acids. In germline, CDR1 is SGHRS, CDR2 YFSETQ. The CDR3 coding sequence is TGCGCCAGCAGCTTGGTAGGGGACTATGGCTACACCTTC. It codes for CASSLVGDYGYTF.

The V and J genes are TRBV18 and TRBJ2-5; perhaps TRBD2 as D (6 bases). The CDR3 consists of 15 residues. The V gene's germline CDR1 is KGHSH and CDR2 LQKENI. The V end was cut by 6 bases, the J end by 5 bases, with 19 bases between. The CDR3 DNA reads TGTGCCAGCTCGACCTCCTCCGGACGGGGGGAGACCCAGTACTTC. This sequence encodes CASSTSSGRGETQYF.

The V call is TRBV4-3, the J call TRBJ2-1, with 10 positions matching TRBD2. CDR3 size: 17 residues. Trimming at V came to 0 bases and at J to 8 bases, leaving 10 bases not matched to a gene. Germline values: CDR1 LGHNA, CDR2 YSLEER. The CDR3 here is CASSQDIGSGGAYEQFF. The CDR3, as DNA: TGCGCCAGCAGCCAAGACATAGGCAGCGGGGGGGCTTATGAGCAGTTCTTC.

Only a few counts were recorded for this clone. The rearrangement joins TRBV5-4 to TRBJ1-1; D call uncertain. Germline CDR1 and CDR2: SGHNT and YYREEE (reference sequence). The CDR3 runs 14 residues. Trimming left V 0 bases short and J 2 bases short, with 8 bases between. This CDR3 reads CASSLGQVNTEAFF. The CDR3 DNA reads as TGTGCCAGCAGCTTGGGGCAGGTTAACACTGAAGCTTTCTTT.

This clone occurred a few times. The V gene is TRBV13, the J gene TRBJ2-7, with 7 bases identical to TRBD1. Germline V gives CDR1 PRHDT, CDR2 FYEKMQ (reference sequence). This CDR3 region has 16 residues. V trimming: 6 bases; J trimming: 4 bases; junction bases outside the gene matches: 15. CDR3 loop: CASRYSTGESPYEQYF. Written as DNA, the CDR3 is TGTGCCAGCAGATACTCTACAGGGGAAAGTCCGTACGAGCAGTACTTC.

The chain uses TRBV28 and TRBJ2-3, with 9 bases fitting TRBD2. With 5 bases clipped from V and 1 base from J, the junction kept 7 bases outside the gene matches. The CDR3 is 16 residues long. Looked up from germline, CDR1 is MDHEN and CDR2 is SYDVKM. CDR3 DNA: TGTGCCAGCAGTCGGAGGGGACTAGCCGGCACAGATACGCAGTATTTT. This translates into CASSRRGLAGTDTQYF.

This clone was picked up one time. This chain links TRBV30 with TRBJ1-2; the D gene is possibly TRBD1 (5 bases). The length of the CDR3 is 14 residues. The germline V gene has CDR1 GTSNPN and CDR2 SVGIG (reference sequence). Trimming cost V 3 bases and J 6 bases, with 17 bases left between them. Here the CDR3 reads CAWRTLERGDGYTF. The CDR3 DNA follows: TGTGCCTGGAGGACCCTAGAGCGGGGGGATGGCTACACCTTC.

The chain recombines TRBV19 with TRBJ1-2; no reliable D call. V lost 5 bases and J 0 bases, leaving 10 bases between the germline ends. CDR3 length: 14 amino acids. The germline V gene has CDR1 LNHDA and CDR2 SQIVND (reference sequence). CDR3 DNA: TGTGCCAGTAGTCCCTACGTCGCTAACTATGGCTACACCTTC. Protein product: CASSPYVANYGYTF.

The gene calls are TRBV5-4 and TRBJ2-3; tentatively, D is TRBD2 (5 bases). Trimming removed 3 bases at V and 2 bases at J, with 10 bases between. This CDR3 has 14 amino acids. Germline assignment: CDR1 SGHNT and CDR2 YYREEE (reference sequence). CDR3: CASSSRAYTDTQYF. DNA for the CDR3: TGTGCCAGCAGCTCGAGGGCATACACAGATACGCAGTATTTT.

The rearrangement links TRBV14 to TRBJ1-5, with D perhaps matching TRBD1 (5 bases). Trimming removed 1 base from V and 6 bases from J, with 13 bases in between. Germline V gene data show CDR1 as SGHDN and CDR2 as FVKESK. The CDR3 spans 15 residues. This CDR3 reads CASSQAGGRGQPQHF. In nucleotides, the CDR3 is TGTGCCAGCAGCCAAGCCGGGGGTCGGGGTCAGCCCCAGCATTTT.

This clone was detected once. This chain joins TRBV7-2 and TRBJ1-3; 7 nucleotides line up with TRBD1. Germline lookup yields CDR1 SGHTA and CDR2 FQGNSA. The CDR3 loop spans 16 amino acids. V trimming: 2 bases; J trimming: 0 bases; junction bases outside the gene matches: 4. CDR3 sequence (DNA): TGTGCCAGCAGCTTACGGGAGGGGGCCTCTGGAAACACCATATATTTT. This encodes CASSLREGASGNTIYF.